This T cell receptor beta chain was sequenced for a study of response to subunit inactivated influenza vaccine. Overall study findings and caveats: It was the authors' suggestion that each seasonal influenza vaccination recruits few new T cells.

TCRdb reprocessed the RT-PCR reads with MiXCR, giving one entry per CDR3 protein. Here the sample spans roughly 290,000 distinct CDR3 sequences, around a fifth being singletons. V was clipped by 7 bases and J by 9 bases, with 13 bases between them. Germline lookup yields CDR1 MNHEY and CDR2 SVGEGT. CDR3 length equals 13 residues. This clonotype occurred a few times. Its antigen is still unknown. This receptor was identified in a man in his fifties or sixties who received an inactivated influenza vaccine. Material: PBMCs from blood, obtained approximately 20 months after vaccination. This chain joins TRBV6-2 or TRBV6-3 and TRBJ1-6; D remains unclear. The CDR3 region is CASKAVTFSPLHF. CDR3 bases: TGTGCCAGCAAAGCCGTGACATTTTCACCCCTCCACTTT.